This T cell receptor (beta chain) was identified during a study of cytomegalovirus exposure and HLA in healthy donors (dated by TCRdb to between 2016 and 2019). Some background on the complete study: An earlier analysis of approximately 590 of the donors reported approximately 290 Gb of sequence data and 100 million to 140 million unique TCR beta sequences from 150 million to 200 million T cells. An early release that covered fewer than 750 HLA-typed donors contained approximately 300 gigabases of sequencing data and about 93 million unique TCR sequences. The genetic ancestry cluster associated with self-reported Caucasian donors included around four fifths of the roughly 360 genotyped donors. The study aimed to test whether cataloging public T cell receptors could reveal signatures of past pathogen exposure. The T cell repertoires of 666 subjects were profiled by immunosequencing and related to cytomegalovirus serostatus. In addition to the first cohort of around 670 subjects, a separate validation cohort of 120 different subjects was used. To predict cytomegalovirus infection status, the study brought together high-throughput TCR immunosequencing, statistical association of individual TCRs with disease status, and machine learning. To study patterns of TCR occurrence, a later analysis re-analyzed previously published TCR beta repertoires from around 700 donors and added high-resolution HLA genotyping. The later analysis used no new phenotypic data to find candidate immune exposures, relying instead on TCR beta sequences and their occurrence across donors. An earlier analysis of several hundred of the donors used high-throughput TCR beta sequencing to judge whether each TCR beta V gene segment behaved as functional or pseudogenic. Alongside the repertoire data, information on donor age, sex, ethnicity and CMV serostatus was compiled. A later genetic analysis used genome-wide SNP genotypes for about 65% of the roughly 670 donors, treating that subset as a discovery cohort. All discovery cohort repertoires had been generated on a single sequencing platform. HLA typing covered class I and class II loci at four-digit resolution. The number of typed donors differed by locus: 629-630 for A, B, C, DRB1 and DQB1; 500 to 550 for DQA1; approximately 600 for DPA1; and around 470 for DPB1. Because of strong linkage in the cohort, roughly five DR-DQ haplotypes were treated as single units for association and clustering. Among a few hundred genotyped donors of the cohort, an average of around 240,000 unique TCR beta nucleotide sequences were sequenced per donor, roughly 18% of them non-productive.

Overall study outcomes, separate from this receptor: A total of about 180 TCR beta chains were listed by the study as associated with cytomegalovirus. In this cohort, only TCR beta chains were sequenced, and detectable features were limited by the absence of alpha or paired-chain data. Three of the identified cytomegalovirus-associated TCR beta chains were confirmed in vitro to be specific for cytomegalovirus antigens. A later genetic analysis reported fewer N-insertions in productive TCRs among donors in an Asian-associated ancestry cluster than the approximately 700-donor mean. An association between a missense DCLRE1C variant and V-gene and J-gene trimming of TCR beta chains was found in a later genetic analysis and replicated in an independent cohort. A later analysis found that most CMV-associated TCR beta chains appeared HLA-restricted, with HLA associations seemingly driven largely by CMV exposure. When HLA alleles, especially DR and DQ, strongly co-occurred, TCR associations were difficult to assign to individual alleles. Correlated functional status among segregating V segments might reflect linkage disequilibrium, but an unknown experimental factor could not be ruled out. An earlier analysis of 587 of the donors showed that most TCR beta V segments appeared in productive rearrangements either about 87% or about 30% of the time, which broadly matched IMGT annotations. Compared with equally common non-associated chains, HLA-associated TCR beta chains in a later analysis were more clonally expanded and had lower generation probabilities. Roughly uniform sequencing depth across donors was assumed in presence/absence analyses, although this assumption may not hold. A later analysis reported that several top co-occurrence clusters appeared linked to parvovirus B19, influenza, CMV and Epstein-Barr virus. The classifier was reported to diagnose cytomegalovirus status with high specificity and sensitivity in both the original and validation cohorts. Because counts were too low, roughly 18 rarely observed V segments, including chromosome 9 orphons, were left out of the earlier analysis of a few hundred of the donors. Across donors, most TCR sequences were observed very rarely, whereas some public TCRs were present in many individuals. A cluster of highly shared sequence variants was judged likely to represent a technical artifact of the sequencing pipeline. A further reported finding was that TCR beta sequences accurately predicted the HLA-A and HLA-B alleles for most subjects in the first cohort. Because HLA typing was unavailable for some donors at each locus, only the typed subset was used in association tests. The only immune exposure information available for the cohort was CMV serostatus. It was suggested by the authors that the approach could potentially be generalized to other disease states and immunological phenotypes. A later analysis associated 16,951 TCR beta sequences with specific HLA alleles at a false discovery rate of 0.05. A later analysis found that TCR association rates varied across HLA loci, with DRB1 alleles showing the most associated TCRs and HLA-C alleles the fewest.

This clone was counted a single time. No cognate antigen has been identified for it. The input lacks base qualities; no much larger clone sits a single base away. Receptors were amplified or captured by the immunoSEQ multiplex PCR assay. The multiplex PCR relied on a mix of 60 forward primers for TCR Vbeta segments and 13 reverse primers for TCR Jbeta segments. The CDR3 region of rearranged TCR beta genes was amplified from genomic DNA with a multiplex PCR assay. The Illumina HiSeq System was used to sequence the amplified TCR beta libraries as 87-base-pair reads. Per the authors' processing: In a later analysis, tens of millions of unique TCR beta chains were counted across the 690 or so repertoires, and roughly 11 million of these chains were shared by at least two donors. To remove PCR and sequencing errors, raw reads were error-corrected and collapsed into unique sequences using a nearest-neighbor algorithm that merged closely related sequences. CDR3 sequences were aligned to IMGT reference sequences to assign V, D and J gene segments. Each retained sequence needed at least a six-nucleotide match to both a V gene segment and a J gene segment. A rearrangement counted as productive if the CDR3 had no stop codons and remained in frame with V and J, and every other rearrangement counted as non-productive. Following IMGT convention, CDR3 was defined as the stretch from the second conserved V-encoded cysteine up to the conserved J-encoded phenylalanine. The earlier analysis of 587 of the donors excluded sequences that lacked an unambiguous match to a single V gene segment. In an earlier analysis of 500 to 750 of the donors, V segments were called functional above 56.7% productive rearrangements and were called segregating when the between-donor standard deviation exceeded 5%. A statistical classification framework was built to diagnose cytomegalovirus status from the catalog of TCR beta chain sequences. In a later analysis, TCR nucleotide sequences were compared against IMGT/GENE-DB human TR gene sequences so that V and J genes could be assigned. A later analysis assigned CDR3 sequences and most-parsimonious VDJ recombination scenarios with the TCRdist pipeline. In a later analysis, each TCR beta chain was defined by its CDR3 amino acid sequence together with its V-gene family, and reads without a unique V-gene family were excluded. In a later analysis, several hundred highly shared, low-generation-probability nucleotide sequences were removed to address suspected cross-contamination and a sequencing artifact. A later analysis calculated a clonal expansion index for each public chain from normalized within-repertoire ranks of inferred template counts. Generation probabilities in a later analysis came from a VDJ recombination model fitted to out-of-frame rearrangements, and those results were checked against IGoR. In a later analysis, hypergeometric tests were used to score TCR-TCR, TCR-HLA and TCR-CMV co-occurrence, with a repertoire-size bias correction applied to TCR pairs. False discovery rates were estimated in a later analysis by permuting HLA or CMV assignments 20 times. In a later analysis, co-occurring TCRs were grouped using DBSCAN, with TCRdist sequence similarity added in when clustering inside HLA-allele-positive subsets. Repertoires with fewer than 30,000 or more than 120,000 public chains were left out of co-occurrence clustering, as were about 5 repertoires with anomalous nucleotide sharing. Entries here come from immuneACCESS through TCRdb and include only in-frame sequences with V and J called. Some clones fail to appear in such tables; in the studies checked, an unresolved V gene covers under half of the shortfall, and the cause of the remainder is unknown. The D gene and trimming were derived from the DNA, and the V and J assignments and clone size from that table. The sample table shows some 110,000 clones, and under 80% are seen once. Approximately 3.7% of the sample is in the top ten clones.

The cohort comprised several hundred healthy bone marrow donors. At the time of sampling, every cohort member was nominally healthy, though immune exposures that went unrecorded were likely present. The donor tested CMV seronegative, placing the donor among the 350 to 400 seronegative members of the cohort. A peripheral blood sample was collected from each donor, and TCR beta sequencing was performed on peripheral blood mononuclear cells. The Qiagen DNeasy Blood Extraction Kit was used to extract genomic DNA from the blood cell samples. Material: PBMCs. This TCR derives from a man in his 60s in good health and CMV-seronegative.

The DNA sequence is as follows: TGTGCCAGCAGCTTAGATCGCAGGGCTAGAGAAGCTTTCTTT. Its protein product is CASSLDRRAREAFF. The rearranged chain carries TRBV7-2 and TRBJ1-1, with a tentative D gene TRBD1 over 5 matching bases. CDR1 and CDR2 are drawn from the germline V gene: SGHTA, FQGNSA. Trimming removed 1 base from V and 8 bases from J, leaving 14 bases between the germline ends. The CDR3, from cysteine to phenylalanine, totals 14 residues. Only CDR3 DNA remains: 42 bases, in frame from the first base.